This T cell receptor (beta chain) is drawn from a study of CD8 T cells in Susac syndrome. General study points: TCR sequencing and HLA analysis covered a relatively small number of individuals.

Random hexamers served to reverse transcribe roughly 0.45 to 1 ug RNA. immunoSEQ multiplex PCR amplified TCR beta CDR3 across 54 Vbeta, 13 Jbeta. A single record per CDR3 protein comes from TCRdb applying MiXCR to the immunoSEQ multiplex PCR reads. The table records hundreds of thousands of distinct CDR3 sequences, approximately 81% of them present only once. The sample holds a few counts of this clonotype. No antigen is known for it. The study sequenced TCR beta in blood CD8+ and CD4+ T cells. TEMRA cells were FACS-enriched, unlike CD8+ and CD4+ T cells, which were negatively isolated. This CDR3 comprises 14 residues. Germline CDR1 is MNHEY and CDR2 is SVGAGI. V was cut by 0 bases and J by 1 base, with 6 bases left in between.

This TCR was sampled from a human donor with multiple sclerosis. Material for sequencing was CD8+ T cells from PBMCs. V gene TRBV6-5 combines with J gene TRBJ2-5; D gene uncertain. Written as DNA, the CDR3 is TGTGCCAGCAGTTACTCCTTATTCCAAGAGACCCAGTACTTC. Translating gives CASSYSLFQETQYF.